The rows below give T cell receptor beta chains drawn from one sample of a study of T cells in Graves' hyperthyroidism and ophthalmopathy. TCRdb passed the multiplex PCR reads through MiXCR, listing each CDR3 protein once. The data contain approximately 330,000 distinct CDR3 sequences, roughly 13% of them singletons. The sample comprised blood. These receptors originate from a woman aged 35 to 49 with Graves' ophthalmopathy. CDR3s include the opening cysteine and the closing phenylalanine or tryptophan. The D gene is left open where the match is weak. Rows give clone size only sometimes, using once, few, many, or a class for an expanded clone.

D: TRBD2
length: 15
J: TRBJ2-1
size: NA
V: TRBV9
DNA: TGTGCCAGCAGCAGTCTAGCGGGAGGCCGGGGTGAGCAGTTCTTC
CDR3: CASSSLAGGRGEQFF

D: TRBD2
length: 17
J: TRBJ2-3
size: few
V: TRBV4-1
DNA: TGCGCCAGCAGCCAAGATTCATGGCGGGGGGAAGCAGATACGCAGTATTTT
CDR3: CASSQDSWRGEADTQYF

D: TRBD2
length: 18
J: TRBJ2-1
size: NA
V: TRBV12-3/TRBV12-4
DNA: TGTGCCAGCAGCCGACGGGGTGGCGGGAGGGCCCGTCTCAATGAGCAGTTCTTC
CDR3: CASSRRGGGRARLNEQFF

D: TRBD1
length: 13
J: TRBJ2-7
size: many
V: TRBV7-8
DNA: TGTGCCAGCAGCTTGGACAGGGTCTACGAGCAGTACTTC
CDR3: CASSLDRVYEQYF

D: TRBD2
length: 16
J: TRBJ2-1
size: many
V: TRBV7-6
DNA: TGTGCCAGCAGCCTTACTAGCGGGAGGCCCTACAATGAGCAGTTCTTC
CDR3: CASSLTSGRPYNEQFF

D: TRBD2
length: 14
J: TRBJ2-7
size: NA
V: TRBV7-8
DNA: TGTGCCAGCAGCCCGGGACTAGCGGGGGTCGAGCAGTACTTC
CDR3: CASSPGLAGVEQYF

D: TRBD1
length: 15
J: TRBJ1-1
size: few
V: TRBV20-1
DNA: TGCAGTGCGCCTCCACCGACAGGGTCGAACACTGAAGCTTTCTTT
CDR3: CSAPPPTGSNTEAFF

D: NA
length: 13
J: TRBJ1-1
size: many
V: TRBV14
DNA: TGTGCCAGCAGCCATGATCACTACACTGAAGCTTTCTTT
CDR3: CASSHDHYTEAFF

D: NA
length: 15
J: TRBJ1-3
size: NA
V: TRBV5-1
DNA: TGCGCCAGCAGCTTGACAGGCTTCTCTGGAAACACCATATATTTT
CDR3: CASSLTGFSGNTIYF

D: NA
length: 17
J: TRBJ1-6
size: few
V: TRBV15
DNA: TGTGCCACCAGCAGCTTCATTAGGGGGACCTATAATTCACCCCTCCACTTT
CDR3: CATSSFIRGTYNSPLHF

D: TRBD2
length: 14
J: TRBJ2-1
size: few
V: TRBV29-1
DNA: TGCAGTTCCACAGCGGGAGCGTTTGGAGGCGAGCAGTTCTTC
CDR3: CSSTAGAFGGEQFF

D: NA
length: 12
J: TRBJ1-2
size: NA
V: TRBV6-2/TRBV6-3
DNA: TGTGCCAGCAGTTCGTCGCGGAGGGGCTACACCTTC
CDR3: CASSSSRRGYTF

D: NA
length: 16
J: TRBJ1-6
size: few
V: TRBV27
DNA: TGTGCCAGCAGTCCGCAGTTTGGGTACTCGGGTGGACCCCTCCACTTT
CDR3: CASSPQFGYSGGPLHF

D: NA
length: 16
J: TRBJ2-7
size: many
V: TRBV6-6
DNA: TGTGCCAGCAGTTACTCGGGCAACCCGGCTCCCTACGAGCAGTACTTC
CDR3: CASSYSGNPAPYEQYF

D: TRBD1
length: 16
J: TRBJ1-5
size: many
V: TRBV10-2
DNA: TGCGCCAGCAGTGACCAGACAGGGGATAGCAATCAGCCCCAGCATTTT
CDR3: CASSDQTGDSNQPQHF

D: TRBD1
length: 18
J: TRBJ2-2
size: NA
V: TRBV7-9
DNA: TGTGCCAGCAGCTTAGCCCATTTCGGGACAGAGAACACCGGGGAGCTGTTTTTT
CDR3: CASSLAHFGTENTGELFF

D: TRBD1
length: 15
J: TRBJ1-1
size: many
V: TRBV27
DNA: TGTGCCAGCAGTTTGAACAGGGGGCTCTTAAGTCGAGCTTTCTTT
CDR3: CASSLNRGLLSRAFF

D: TRBD1
length: 14
J: TRBJ2-1
size: many
V: TRBV10-3
DNA: TGTGCCATCAAAGGGACAGTCGGTCCCAATGAGCAGTTCTTC
CDR3: CAIKGTVGPNEQFF

D: NA
length: 15
J: TRBJ2-3
size: few
V: TRBV5-1
DNA: TGCGCCAGCGTCCCGACTCCCGGGGGTAAAGATACGCAGTATTTT
CDR3: CASVPTPGGKDTQYF

D: NA
length: 17
J: TRBJ2-6
size: NA
V: TRBV29-1
DNA: TGCAGCGTTGAAGATCTATCAGGGGTGGGAGGGGCCAACGTCCTGACTTTC
CDR3: CSVEDLSGVGGANVLTF

D: TRBD1
length: 16
J: TRBJ1-1
size: many
V: TRBV13
DNA: TGTGCCAGCAGCTCCGGGGCCGGGACAGAGGGCACTGAAGCTTTCTTT
CDR3: CASSSGAGTEGTEAFF

D: TRBD2
length: 16
J: TRBJ2-5
size: many
V: TRBV11-2
DNA: TGTGCCAGCAGCTTACGCCGCGCGGGGGAATGGGAGACCCAGTACTTC
CDR3: CASSLRRAGEWETQYF

D: NA
length: 12
J: TRBJ2-2
size: few
V: TRBV12-3/TRBV12-4
DNA: TGTGCCAGCGTCAGTAGCACCGGGGAGCTGTTTTTT
CDR3: CASVSSTGELFF

D: NA
length: 12
J: TRBJ2-5
size: NA
V: TRBV28
DNA: TGTGCCAGCAGCCGTGGGTGGGAGACCCAGTACTTC
CDR3: CASSRGWETQYF

D: TRBD1
length: 13
J: TRBJ1-1
size: NA
V: TRBV6-1
DNA: TGTGCCAGCAGTGAACGGGACAGACAGGTTGCTTTCTTT
CDR3: CASSERDRQVAFF

D: NA
length: 15
J: TRBJ2-1
size: few
V: TRBV27
DNA: TGTGCCAGCAAGTCCGGTCGAAGCTCCTACAATGAGCAGTTCTTC
CDR3: CASKSGRSSYNEQFF

D: NA
length: 17
J: TRBJ2-1
size: NA
V: TRBV18
DNA: TGTGCCAGCTCACCGGCCGTTCCCCGGGACACCTACAATGAGCAGTTCTTC
CDR3: CASSPAVPRDTYNEQFF

D: NA
length: 15
J: TRBJ1-2
size: few
V: TRBV19
DNA: TGTGCCAGTAGTCTAACGCTAATAGACGGACGGGGCTACACCTTC
CDR3: CASSLTLIDGRGYTF

D: TRBD2
length: 18
J: TRBJ2-1
size: few
V: TRBV20-1
DNA: TGCAGTGCTAGAGACCCCAATGGAGCGGGAGGCGCGTACAATGAGCAGTTCTTC
CDR3: CSARDPNGAGGAYNEQFF

D: TRBD1
length: 18
J: TRBJ1-1
size: many
V: TRBV28
DNA: TGTGCCAGCAGTCGCCTGGGACAGTTGTTGACTATGAACACTGAAGCTTTCTTT
CDR3: CASSRLGQLLTMNTEAFF

D: NA
length: 14
J: TRBJ1-2
size: many
V: TRBV7-2
DNA: TGTGCCAGCAGCTCCGATGTGGGGAGAAGTGGCTACACCTTC
CDR3: CASSSDVGRSGYTF

D: TRBD2
length: 20
J: TRBJ2-1
size: many
V: TRBV6-2/TRBV6-3
DNA: TGTGCCAGCAGTTACTCGCCTAGCGGGGCGATTCTGAGCTCCTACAATGAGCAGTTCTTC
CDR3: CASSYSPSGAILSSYNEQFF

D: TRBD1
length: 16
J: TRBJ1-6
size: NA
V: TRBV19
DNA: TGTGCCAGTAGATCCGACAGGGTATCCTATAATTCACCCCTCCACTTT
CDR3: CASRSDRVSYNSPLHF

D: TRBD2
length: 15
J: TRBJ2-3
size: many
V: TRBV24-1
DNA: TGTGCCACCAGTGATGTTAGCGGGAGGACAGATACGCAGTATTTT
CDR3: CATSDVSGRTDTQYF

D: TRBD1
length: 15
J: TRBJ2-2
size: many
V: TRBV6-1
DNA: TGTGCCAGCAGCCCCCGGACAGGGAACACCGGGGAGCTGTTTTTT
CDR3: CASSPRTGNTGELFF

D: NA
length: 15
J: TRBJ2-7
size: few
V: TRBV5-1
DNA: TGCGCCAGCAGCTTGGTTGGGGGGCAGGAGTACGAGCAGTACTTC
CDR3: CASSLVGGQEYEQYF

D: TRBD1
length: 13
J: TRBJ1-1
size: few
V: TRBV10-2
DNA: TGCGCCAGCGGGGACAGGTTTTTCCAGGAAGCTTTCTTT
CDR3: CASGDRFFQEAFF

D: NA
length: 15
J: TRBJ1-5
size: NA
V: TRBV4-1
DNA: TGCGCCAGCAGCCAAGATTTCCAGGGATCCCAGCCCCAGCATTTT
CDR3: CASSQDFQGSQPQHF

D: NA
length: 14
J: TRBJ1-2
size: few
V: TRBV5-1
DNA: TGCGCCAGCAGCTTGGAGGTCCGCAGCTATGGCTACACCTTC
CDR3: CASSLEVRSYGYTF

D: NA
length: 13
J: TRBJ1-5
size: NA
V: TRBV29-1
DNA: TGCAGCTTCCAGGGGAGCGGCAATCAGCCCCAGCATTTT
CDR3: CSFQGSGNQPQHF

D: NA
length: 14
J: TRBJ1-2
size: NA
V: TRBV5-1
DNA: TGCGCCAGCAGCTTGGCCGGAATCGCGGGTGGCTACACCTTC
CDR3: CASSLAGIAGGYTF

D: NA
length: 15
J: TRBJ2-1
size: few
V: TRBV25-1
DNA: TGTGCCAGCAGATCCAGGGGATTCTCCTACAATGAGCAGTTCTTC
CDR3: CASRSRGFSYNEQFF

D: NA
length: 15
J: TRBJ2-7
size: few
V: TRBV3-1
DNA: TGTGCCAGCAGGTCCTTGGGGGGGCTGGGGGACGAGCAGTACTTC
CDR3: CASRSLGGLGDEQYF

D: NA
length: 11
J: TRBJ1-2
size: few
V: TRBV7-2
DNA: TGTGCCAGCGTACGGGGCTATGGCTACACCTTC
CDR3: CASVRGYGYTF

D: NA
length: 13
J: TRBJ1-2
size: many
V: TRBV27
DNA: TGTGCCAGCAGTTTTGGGGCCGGCTATGGCTACACCTTC
CDR3: CASSFGAGYGYTF

D: NA
length: 16
J: TRBJ1-5
size: many
V: TRBV7-2
DNA: TGTGCCAGCAGCTCCCGACAGATTGAAAGCAATCAGCCCCAGCATTTT
CDR3: CASSSRQIESNQPQHF

D: NA
length: 13
J: TRBJ2-1
size: many
V: TRBV7-9
DNA: TGTGCCAGCAGTCCGGGTGCGTATCTTCATCAGTTCTTC
CDR3: CASSPGAYLHQFF

D: NA
length: 14
J: TRBJ1-5
size: many
V: TRBV19
DNA: TGTGCCAGTAGTTGGGACGGACACAATCAGCCCCAGCATTTT
CDR3: CASSWDGHNQPQHF

D: NA
length: 13
J: TRBJ2-1
size: few
V: TRBV15
DNA: TGTGCCACCAGCAGAGATCCGAACAATGAGCAGTTCTTC
CDR3: CATSRDPNNEQFF

D: NA
length: 14
J: TRBJ1-4
size: NA
V: TRBV20-1
DNA: TGCAGTGCTAGAGACGGGGGGGCGGGTGAAAAACTGTTTTTT
CDR3: CSARDGGAGEKLFF

D: NA
length: 16
J: TRBJ1-1
size: many
V: TRBV2
DNA: TGTGCCAGCAGTGAAGTAAGGTTGGGGGTAGGGACTGAAGCTTTCTTT
CDR3: CASSEVRLGVGTEAFF

D: TRBD1
length: 15
J: TRBJ2-5
size: NA
V: TRBV19
DNA: TGTGCCAGTGACAGGGGAGAGGGGATACAAGAGACCCAGTACTTC
CDR3: CASDRGEGIQETQYF

D: NA
length: 15
J: TRBJ2-7
size: many
V: TRBV11-2
DNA: TGTGCCAGCAGCCCTGGGGCAGACTCCCCTGCCGAGCAGTACTTC
CDR3: CASSPGADSPAEQYF

D: NA
length: 18
J: TRBJ1-1
size: NA
V: TRBV7-9
DNA: TGTGCCAGCAGCTTATTAAGCCTGTGGGGGCAGGGGAACACTGAAGCTTTCTTT
CDR3: CASSLLSLWGQGNTEAFF

D: NA
length: 14
J: TRBJ1-1
size: many
V: TRBV28
DNA: TGTGCCAGCTGCTGGGGGGATTTGAACACTGAAGCTTTCTTT
CDR3: CASCWGDLNTEAFF

D: NA
length: 14
J: TRBJ1-4
size: few
V: TRBV20-1
DNA: TGCAGTGCTATATCCCGGGACGTAGGAGAAAAACTGTTTTTT
CDR3: CSAISRDVGEKLFF

D: NA
length: 16
J: TRBJ2-3
size: NA
V: TRBV5-1
DNA: TGCGCCAGCAGCCAATCACAGGGAACTTTCACAGATACGCAGTATTTT
CDR3: CASSQSQGTFTDTQYF